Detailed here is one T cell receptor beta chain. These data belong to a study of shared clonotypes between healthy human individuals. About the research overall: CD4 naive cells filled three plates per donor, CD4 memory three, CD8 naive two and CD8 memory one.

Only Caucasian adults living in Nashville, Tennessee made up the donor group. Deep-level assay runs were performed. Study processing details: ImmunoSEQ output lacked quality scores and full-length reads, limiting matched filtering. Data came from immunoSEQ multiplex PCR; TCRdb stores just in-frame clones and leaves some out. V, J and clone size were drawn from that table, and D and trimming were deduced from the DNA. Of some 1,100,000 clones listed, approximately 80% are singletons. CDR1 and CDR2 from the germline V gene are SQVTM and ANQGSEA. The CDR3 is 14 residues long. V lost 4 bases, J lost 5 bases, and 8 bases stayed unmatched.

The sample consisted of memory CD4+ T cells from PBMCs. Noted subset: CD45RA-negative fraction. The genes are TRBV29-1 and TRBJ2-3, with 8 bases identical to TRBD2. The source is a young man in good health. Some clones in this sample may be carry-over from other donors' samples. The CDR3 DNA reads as TGCAGCGTTGTGGTGGCGGGAGGCCAAGATACGCAGTATTTT. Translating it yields CSVVVAGGQDTQYF.